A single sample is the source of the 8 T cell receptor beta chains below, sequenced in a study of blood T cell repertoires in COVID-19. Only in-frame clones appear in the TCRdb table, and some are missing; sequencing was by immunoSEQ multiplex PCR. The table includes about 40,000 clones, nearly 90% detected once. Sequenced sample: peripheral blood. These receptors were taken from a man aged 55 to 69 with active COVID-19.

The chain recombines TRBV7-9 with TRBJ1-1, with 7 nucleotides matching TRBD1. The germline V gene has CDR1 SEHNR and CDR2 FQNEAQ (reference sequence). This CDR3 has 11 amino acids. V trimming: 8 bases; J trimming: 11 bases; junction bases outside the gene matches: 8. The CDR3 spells CASSDGRGAFF. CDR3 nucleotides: TGTGCCAGCTCTGATGGCAGGGGGGCTTTCTTT.

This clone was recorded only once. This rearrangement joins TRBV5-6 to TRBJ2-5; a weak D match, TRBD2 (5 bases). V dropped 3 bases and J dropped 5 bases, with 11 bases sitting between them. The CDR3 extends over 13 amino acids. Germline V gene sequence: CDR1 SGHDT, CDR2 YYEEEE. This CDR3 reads CASSYQEAETQYF. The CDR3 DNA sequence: TGTGCCAGCAGCTACCAGGAGGCGGAGACCCAGTACTTC. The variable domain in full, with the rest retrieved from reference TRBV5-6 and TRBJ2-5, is DAGVTQSPTHLIKTRGQQVTLRCSPKSGHDTVSWYQQALGQGPQFIFQYYEEEERQRGNFPDRFSGHQFPNYSSELNVNALLLGDSALYLCASSYQEAETQYFGPGTRLLVL.

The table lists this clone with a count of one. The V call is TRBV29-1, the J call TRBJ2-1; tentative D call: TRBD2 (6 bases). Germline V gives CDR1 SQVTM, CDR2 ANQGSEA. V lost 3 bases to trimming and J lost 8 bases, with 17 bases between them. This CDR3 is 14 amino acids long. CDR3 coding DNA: TGCAGCGTTGATGAGACTAGGGGTAAGGATGAGCAGTTCTTC. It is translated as CSVDETRGKDEQFF.

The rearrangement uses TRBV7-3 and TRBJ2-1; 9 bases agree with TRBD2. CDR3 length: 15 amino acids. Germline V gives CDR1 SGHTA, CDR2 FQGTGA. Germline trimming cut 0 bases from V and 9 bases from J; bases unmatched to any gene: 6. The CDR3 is CASSLTAGGLGEQFF. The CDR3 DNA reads TGTGCCAGCAGCTTAACGGCGGGAGGGCTAGGTGAGCAGTTCTTC.

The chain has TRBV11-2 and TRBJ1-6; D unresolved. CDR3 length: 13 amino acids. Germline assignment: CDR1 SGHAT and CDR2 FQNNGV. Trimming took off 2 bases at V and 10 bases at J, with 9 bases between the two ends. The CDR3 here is CASSLSESSPLHF. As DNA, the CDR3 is TGTGCCAGCAGCTTATCCGAGAGCTCACCCCTCCACTTT.

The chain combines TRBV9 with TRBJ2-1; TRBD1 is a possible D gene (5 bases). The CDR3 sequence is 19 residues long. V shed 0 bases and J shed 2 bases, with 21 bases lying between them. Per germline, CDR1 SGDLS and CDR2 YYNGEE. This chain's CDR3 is CASSVAAFMGHSAYNEQFF. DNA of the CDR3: TGTGCCAGCAGCGTAGCGGCTTTTATGGGGCACTCCGCCTACAATGAGCAGTTCTTC.

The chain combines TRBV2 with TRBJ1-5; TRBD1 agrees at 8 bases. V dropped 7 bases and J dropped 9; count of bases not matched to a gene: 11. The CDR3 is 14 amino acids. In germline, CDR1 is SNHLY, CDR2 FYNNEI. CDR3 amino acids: CASIGQGREGPQHF. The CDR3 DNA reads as TGTGCCAGCATAGGACAGGGACGAGAGGGGCCCCAGCATTTT.

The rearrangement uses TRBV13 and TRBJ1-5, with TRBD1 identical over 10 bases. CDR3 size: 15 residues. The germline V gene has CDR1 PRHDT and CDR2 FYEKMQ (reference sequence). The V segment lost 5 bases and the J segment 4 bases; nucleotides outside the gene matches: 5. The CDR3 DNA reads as TGTGCCAGCAGCGAAGGGACAGGGGAAAATCAGCCCCAGCATTTT. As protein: CASSEGTGENQPQHF.